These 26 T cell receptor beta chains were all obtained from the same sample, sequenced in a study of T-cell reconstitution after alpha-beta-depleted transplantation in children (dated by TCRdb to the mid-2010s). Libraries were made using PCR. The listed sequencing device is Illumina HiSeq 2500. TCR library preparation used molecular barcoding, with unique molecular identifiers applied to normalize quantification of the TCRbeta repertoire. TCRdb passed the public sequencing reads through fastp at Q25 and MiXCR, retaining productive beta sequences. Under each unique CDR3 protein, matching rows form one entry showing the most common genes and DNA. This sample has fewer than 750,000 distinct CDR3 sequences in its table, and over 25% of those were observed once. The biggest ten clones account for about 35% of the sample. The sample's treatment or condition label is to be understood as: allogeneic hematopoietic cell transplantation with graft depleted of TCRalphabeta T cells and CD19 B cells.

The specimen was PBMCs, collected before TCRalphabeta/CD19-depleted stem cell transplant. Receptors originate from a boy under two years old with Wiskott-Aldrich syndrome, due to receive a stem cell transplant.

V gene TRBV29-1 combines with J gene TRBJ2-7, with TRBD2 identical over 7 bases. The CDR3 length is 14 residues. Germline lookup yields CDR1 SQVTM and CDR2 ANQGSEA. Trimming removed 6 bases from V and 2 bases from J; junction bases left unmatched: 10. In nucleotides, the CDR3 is TGCAGCGTGGCGGGTCGAGCGGGGACCTACGAGCAGTACTTC. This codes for CSVAGRAGTYEQYF.

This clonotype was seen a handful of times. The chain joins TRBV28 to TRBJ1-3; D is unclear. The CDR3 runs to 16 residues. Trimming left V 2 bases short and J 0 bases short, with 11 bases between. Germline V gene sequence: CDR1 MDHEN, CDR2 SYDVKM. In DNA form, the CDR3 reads TGTGCCAGCAGTTTACGGATCTCTTACTCTGGAAACACCATATATTTT. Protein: CASSLRISYSGNTIYF. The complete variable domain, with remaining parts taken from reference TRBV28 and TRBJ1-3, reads DVKVTQSSRYLVKRTGEKVFLECVQDMDHENMFWYRQDPGLGLRLIYFSYDVKMKEKGDIPEGYSVSREKKERFSLILESASTNQTSMYLCASSLRISYSGNTIYFGEGSWLTVV.

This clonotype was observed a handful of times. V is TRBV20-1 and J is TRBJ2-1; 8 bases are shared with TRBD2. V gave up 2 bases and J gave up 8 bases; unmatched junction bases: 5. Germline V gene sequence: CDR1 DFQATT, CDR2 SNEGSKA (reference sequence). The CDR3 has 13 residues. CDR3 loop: CSARPTSVYEQFF. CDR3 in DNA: TGCAGTGCTAGACCGACTAGCGTCTATGAGCAGTTCTTC.

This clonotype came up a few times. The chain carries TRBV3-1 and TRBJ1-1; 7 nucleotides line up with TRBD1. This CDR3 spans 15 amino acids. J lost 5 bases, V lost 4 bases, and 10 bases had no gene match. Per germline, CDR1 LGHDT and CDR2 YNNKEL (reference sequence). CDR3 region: CASSPIRQGATEAFF. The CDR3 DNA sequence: TGTGCCAGCAGCCCAATCCGACAGGGAGCGACTGAAGCTTTCTTT.

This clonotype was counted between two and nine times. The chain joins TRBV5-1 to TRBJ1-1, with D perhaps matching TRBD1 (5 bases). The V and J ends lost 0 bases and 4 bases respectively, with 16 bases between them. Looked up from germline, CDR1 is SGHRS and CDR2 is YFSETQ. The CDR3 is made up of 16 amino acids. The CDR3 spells CASSLARVRELTEAFF. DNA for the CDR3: TGCGCCAGCAGCTTGGCCAGGGTCAGGGAACTCACTGAAGCTTTCTTT. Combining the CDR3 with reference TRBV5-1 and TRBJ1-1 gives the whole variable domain KAGVTQTPRYLIKTRGQQVTLSCSPISGHRSVSWYQQTPGQGLQFLFEYFSETQRNKGNFPGRFSGRQFSNSRSEMNVSTLELGDSALYLCASSLARVRELTEAFFGQGTRLTVV.

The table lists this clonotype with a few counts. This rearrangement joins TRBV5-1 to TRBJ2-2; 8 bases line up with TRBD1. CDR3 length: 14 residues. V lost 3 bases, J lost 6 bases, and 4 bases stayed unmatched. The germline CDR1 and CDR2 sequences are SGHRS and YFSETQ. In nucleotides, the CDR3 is TGCGCCAGCAGCTGGACAGGGTCCCCCGGGGAGCTGTTTTTT. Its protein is CASSWTGSPGELFF.

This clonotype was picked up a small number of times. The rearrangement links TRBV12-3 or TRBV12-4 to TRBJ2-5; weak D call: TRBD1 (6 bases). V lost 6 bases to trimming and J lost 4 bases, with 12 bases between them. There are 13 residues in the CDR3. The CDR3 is CASSRGNRETQYF. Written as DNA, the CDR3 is TGTGCCAGCAGCAGGGGTAACCGAGAGACCCAGTACTTC.

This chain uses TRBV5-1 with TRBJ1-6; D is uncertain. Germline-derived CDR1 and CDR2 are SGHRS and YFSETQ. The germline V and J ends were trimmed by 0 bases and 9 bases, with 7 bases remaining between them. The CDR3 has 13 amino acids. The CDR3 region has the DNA TGCGCCAGCAGCTTGGACTTCAGTTCACCCCTCCACTTT. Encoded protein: CASSLDFSSPLHF.

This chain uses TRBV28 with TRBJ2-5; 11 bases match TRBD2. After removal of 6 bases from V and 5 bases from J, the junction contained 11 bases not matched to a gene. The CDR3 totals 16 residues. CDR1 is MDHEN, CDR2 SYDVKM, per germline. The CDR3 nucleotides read TGTGCCAGCAGCCGACTAGCGGGACTTCTGGGGGAGACCCAGTACTTC. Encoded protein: CASSRLAGLLGETQYF.

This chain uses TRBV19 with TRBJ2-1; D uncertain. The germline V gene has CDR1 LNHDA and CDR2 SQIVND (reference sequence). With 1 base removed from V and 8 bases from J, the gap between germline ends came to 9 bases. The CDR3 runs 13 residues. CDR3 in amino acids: CASSIVNGYEQFF. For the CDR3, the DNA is TGTGCCAGTAGTATAGTAAACGGCTATGAGCAGTTCTTC.

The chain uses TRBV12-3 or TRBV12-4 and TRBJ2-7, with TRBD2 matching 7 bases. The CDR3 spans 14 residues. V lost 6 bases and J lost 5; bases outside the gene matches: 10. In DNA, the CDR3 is TGTGCCAGCAGCACTCGGGGAGGGCCAAACGAGCAGTACTTC. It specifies CASSTRGGPNEQYF.

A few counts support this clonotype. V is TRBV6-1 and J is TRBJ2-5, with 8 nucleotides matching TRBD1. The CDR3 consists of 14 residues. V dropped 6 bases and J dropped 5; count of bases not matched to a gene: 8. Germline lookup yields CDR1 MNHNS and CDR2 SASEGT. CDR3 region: CASRPPGGSETQYF. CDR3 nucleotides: TGTGCCAGCAGACCACCAGGGGGCTCGGAGACCCAGTACTTC.

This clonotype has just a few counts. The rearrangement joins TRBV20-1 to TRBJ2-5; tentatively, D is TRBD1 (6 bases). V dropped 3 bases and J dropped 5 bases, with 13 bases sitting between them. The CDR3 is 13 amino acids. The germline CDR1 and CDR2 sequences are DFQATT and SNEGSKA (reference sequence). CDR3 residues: CSASVRGMETQYF. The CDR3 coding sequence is TGCAGTGCTAGCGTCAGGGGCATGGAGACCCAGTACTTC.

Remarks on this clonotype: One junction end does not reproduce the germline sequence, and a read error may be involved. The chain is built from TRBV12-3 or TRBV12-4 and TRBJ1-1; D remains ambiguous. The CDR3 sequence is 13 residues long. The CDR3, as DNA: TGTGCCAGCAGTTTAGGATTTGACACAGAAGCTTTCTTT. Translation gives CASSLGFDTEAFF.

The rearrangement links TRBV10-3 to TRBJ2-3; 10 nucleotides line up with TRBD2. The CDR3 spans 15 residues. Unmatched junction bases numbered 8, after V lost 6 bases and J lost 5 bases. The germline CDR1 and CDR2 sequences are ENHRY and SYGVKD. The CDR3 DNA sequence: TGTGCCATCAGCGCGACTAGCGGGTATAGAGATACGCAGTATTTT. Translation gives CAISATSGYRDTQYF.

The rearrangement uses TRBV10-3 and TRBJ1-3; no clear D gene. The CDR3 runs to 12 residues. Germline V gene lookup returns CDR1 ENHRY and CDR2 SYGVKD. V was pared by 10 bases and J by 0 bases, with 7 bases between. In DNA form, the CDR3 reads TGTGCCACCGGTTCCTCTGGAAACACCATATATTTT. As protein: CATGSSGNTIYF.

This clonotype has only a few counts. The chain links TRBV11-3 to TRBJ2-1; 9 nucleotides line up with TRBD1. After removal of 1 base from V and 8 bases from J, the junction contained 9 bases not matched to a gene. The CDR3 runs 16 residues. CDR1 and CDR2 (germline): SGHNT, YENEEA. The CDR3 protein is CASSLGGDRDIDEQFF. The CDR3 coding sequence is TGTGCCAGCAGCTTAGGGGGGGACAGGGACATCGATGAGCAGTTCTTC.

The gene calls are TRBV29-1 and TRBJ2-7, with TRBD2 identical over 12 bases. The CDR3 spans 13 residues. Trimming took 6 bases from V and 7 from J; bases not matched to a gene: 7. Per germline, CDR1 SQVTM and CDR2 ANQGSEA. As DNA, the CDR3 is TGCAGCGTGGGGACTAGCGGGTCCTTGGAGCAGTACTTC. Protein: CSVGTSGSLEQYF.

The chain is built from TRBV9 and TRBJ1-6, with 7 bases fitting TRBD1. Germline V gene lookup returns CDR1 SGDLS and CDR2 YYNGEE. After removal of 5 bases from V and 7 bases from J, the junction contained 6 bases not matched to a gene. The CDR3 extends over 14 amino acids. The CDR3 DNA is TGTGCCAGCAGTCTTCCGGACAGGAATTCACCCCTCCACTTT. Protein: CASSLPDRNSPLHF.

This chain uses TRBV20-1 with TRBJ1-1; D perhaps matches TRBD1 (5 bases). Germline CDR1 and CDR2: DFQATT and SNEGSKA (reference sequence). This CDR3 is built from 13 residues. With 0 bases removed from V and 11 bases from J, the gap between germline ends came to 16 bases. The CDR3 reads CSARELDQGAAFF. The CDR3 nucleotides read TGCAGTGCTAGAGAACTAGACCAGGGCGCGGCTTTCTTT.

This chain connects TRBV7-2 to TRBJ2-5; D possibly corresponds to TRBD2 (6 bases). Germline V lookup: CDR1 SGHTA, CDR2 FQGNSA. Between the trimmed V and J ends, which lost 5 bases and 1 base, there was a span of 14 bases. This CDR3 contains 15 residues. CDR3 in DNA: TGTGCCAGCAGCCCCCGACTAGTAAGCCAAGAGACCCAGTACTTC. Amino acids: CASSPRLVSQETQYF. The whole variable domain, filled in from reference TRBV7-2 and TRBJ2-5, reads GAGVSQSPSNKVTEKGKDVELRCDPISGHTALYWYRQSLGQGLEFLIYFQGNSAPDKSGLPSDRFSAERTGGSVSTLTIQRTQQEDSAVYLCASSPRLVSQETQYFGPGTRLLVL.

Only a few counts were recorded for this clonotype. CDR3 sequence (DNA): TGTGCCAGCAGAACAGGGGGCAAGGGCTACGAGCAGTACTTC. This codes for CASRTGGKGYEQYF. The genes are TRBV28 and TRBJ2-7, with 9 bases matching TRBD1. This CDR3 has 14 residues. The germline CDR1 and CDR2 sequences are MDHEN and SYDVKM. Trimming cost V 6 bases and J 3 bases; bases outside gene matches: 6.

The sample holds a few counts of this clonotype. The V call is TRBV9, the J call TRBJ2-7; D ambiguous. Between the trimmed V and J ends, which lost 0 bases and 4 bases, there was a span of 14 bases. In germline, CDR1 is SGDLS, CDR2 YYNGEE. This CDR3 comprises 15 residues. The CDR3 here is CASSVGSSLIYEQYF. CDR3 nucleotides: TGTGCCAGCAGCGTAGGGTCGAGCTTAATTTACGAGCAGTACTTC. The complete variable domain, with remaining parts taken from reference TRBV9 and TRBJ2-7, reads DSGVTQTPKHLITATGQRVTLRCSPRSGDLSVYWYQQSLDQGLQFLIQYYNGEERAKGNILERFSAQQFPDLHSELNLSSLELGDSALYFCASSVGSSLIYEQYFGPGTRLTVT.

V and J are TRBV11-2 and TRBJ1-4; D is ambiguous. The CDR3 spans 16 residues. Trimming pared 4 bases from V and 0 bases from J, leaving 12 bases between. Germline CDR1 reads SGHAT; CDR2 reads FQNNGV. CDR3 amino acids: CASSYRPGATNEKLFF. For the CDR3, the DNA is TGTGCCAGCAGCTACCGACCAGGAGCAACTAATGAAAAACTGTTTTTT.

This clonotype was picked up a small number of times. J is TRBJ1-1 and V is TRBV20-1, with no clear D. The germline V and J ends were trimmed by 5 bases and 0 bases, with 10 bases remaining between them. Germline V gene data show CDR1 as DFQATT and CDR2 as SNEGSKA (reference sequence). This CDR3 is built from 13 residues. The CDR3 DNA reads TGCAGTGCTTCCGGGGAGGTGAACACTGAAGCTTTCTTT. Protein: CSASGEVNTEAFF.

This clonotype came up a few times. The CDR3 reads CSVVASLSVGELFF. For the CDR3, the DNA is TGCAGCGTTGTCGCTAGCTTGTCCGTCGGGGAGCTGTTTTTT. The J gene is TRBJ2-2, the V gene TRBV29-1, with a tentative D call TRBD2 (5 bases). The CDR3 runs 14 residues. Trimming pared 4 bases from V and 7 bases from J, leaving 16 bases between. Germline CDR1 reads SQVTM; CDR2 reads ANQGSEA.